These T cell receptor beta chains were read from a single sample in a study of T cell responses to AZD1222 COVID-19 vaccine. Here immunoSEQ multiplex PCR was the method, and the copy in TCRdb shows in-frame clones only, minus some. Of 150,000 to 200,000 clones in the sample, more than 90% are singletons; the top ten hold roughly 1.6%. The sample here was peripheral blood, taken on day 0 of AZD1222 vaccination. The receptor source for this set is an adult in good health. CDR3s include the opening cysteine and the closing phenylalanine or tryptophan. D genes are given only for firm matches. Rows may omit the clone size; those that give it use once, few, many or a size class.

J: TRBJ2-3
D: TRBD2
size: .
V: TRBV7-3
DNA: TGTGCCAGCAGCTTCGGTAGCGGGGGCACAGATACGCAGTATTTT
CDR3: CASSFGSGGTDTQYF

J: TRBJ1-4
D: TRBD1
size: .
V: TRBV6-5
DNA: TGTGCCAGCAGGTCCGCAGGGGGAGCTAATGAAAAACTGTTTTTT
CDR3: CASRSAGGANEKLFF

J: TRBJ2-5
D: TRBD2
size: .
V: TRBV10-2
DNA: TGCGCCAGCAGTATAGGACTAGCGGGAGCCATGGAGACCCAGTACTTC
CDR3: CASSIGLAGAMETQYF

J: TRBJ1-1
D: .
size: .
V: TRBV19
DNA: TGTGCCAGTAGTACACAAAGTTGGTCCACTGAAGCTTTCTTT
CDR3: CASSTQSWSTEAFF

J: TRBJ2-3
D: .
size: .
V: TRBV5-1
DNA: TGCGCCAGCAGCCCCGGGGACATCTCCACAGATACGCAGTATTTT
CDR3: CASSPGDISTDTQYF

J: TRBJ2-2
D: .
size: .
V: TRBV23-1
DNA: TGCGCCAGCAGTCATCCCCTTGGTTGGGGCGGGCTGTTTTTT
CDR3: CASSHPLGWGGLFF

J: TRBJ2-2
D: .
size: .
V: TRBV4-3
DNA: TGCGCCAGCAGCCCTGGCAGGAGCACGTCTACGCGGGGGGAGCTGTTTTTT
CDR3: CASSPGRSTSTRGELFF

J: TRBJ2-3
D: .
size: .
V: TRBV5-6
DNA: TGTGCCAGCAGCTTGGAGGGCACCAGCACAGATACGCAGTATTTT
CDR3: CASSLEGTSTDTQYF

J: TRBJ1-2
D: .
size: .
V: TRBV12-3/TRBV12-4
DNA: TGTGCCAGCAGTTTAATGGGAAATGGCTACACCTTC
CDR3: CASSLMGNGYTF

J: TRBJ2-5
D: .
size: .
V: TRBV3-1/TRBV3-2
DNA: TGTGCCAGCAGCCAAGATGGGGTCTACTTC
CDR3: CASSQDGVYF

J: TRBJ2-1
D: .
size: .
V: TRBV29-1
DNA: TGCAGCGTTGAAAGGTCCCCCCAGAAACTGGGTTCTGAGCAGTTCTTC
CDR3: CSVERSPQKLGSEQFF

J: TRBJ2-3
D: .
size: .
V: TRBV4-2
DNA: TGTGCCAGCAGCCAAGTCGCGGAGGGGGGGATCACAGATACGCAGTATTTT
CDR3: CASSQVAEGGITDTQYF

J: TRBJ1-5
D: TRBD1
size: .
V: TRBV19
DNA: TGTGCCAGTAAGGGGGAGACAGGGAATCAGCCCCAGCATTTT
CDR3: CASKGETGNQPQHF

J: TRBJ1-4
D: TRBD1
size: .
V: TRBV4-1
DNA: TGCGCCAGCAGCCAAGCAGAGGGGGCAGGGGATGAAAAACTGTTTTTT
CDR3: CASSQAEGAGDEKLFF

J: TRBJ2-4
D: .
size: .
V: TRBV15
DNA: TGTGCCACCAGTATAGGGGGGCGGCGAGCCAAAAACATTCAGTACTTC
CDR3: CATSIGGRRAKNIQYF

J: TRBJ1-1
D: TRBD1
size: .
V: TRBV7-9
DNA: TGTGCCAGCAGCCCTACACAGGGGGCAAGGACTGAAGCTTTCTTT
CDR3: CASSPTQGARTEAFF

J: TRBJ2-1
D: TRBD2
size: .
V: TRBV10-1
DNA: TGCGCCAGCAGTGCTAGCGGGAGCGGGAACAATGAGCAGTTCTTC
CDR3: CASSASGSGNNEQFF

J: TRBJ1-4
D: .
size: .
V: TRBV24-1
DNA: TGTGCCACCAGTTCAACGGGAGGGGAAAAACTGTTTTTT
CDR3: CATSSTGGEKLFF

J: TRBJ2-7
D: TRBD2
size: .
V: TRBV19
DNA: TGTGCCAGTAGTGGCTCTAGCGGAGGGCGGCTCTACGAGCAGTACTTC
CDR3: CASSGSSGGRLYEQYF

J: TRBJ2-1
D: .
size: .
V: TRBV6-5
DNA: TGTGCCAGCAGTAACAGAAAAGGACTAGAGCAGTTCTTC
CDR3: CASSNRKGLEQFF

J: TRBJ2-7
D: .
size: .
V: TRBV11-2
DNA: TGTGCCAGCGGGGCAGGGCCTTCCTACGAGCAGTACTTC
CDR3: CASGAGPSYEQYF

J: TRBJ1-2
D: .
size: .
V: TRBV7-2
DNA: TGTGCCAGCAGCTTTACACACTATCTATTGCCTCCCACCTTC
CDR3: CASSFTHYLLPPTF

J: TRBJ1-1
D: TRBD1
size: once
V: TRBV10-1
DNA: TGCGCCAGCAGTGATTCTGGACGCAGGGGGAGGACTGAAGCTTTCTTT
CDR3: CASSDSGRRGRTEAFF

J: TRBJ2-5
D: TRBD2
size: .
V: TRBV18
DNA: TGTGCCAGCTCAGTACTAGCGGACCAAGAGACCCAGTACTTC
CDR3: CASSVLADQETQYF

J: TRBJ1-3
D: .
size: .
V: TRBV2
DNA: TGTGCCTTTAGGGACGGAGGCACTGGAAACACCATATATTTT
CDR3: CAFRDGGTGNTIYF

J: TRBJ2-3
D: TRBD2
size: .
V: TRBV25-1
DNA: TGTGCCAGCAGCCCCAGCGGGGGCACAGATACGCAGTATTTT
CDR3: CASSPSGGTDTQYF

J: TRBJ2-1
D: .
size: .
V: TRBV5-1
DNA: TGCGCCAGCAGCTTCAGGGGGGGCTCCTACAATGAGCAGTTCTTC
CDR3: CASSFRGGSYNEQFF

J: TRBJ2-1
D: TRBD1
size: .
V: TRBV5-1
DNA: TGCGCCAGCAGCTTGACAGGGGCCAACAATGAGCAGTTCTTC
CDR3: CASSLTGANNEQFF

J: TRBJ1-1
D: TRBD1
size: .
V: TRBV19
DNA: TGTGCCAGTAGTTCCCCGGGACAGGGGAACACTGAAGCTTTCTTT
CDR3: CASSSPGQGNTEAFF

J: TRBJ2-7
D: TRBD1
size: .
V: TRBV5-8
DNA: TGTGCCAGCAGCTACGGACAGGGAGCACCCTACGAGCAGTACTTC
CDR3: CASSYGQGAPYEQYF

J: TRBJ1-3
D: .
size: .
V: TRBV5-6
DNA: TGTGCCAGCAGCTTGAAGGGGGCTGGAAACACCATATATTTT
CDR3: CASSLKGAGNTIYF

J: TRBJ1-6
D: .
size: few
V: TRBV7-9
DNA: TGTGCCAGCAGCTTAAACGCGGGGTCCAGTTCACCCCTCCACTTT
CDR3: CASSLNAGSSSPLHF

J: TRBJ1-1
D: .
size: .
V: TRBV18
DNA: TGTGCCAGCTCACCACCAGGTAACACTGAAGCTTTCTTT
CDR3: CASSPPGNTEAFF

J: TRBJ2-7
D: .
size: .
V: TRBV5-1
DNA: TGCGCCAGCAGCTTGGAGCGGGCGGGTATTAACGAGCAGTACTTC
CDR3: CASSLERAGINEQYF

J: TRBJ1-1
D: .
size: .
V: TRBV29-1
DNA: TGCAGCGTACGGGTCATGAACACTGAAGCTTTCTTT
CDR3: CSVRVMNTEAFF

J: TRBJ2-7
D: .
size: .
V: TRBV30
DNA: TGTGCCTGGAGTGTGGGGACCGCCGACGAGCAGTACTTC
CDR3: CAWSVGTADEQYF

J: TRBJ2-7
D: TRBD1
size: .
V: TRBV5-1
DNA: TGCGCCAGCAGCTCGCAGCCAGGGGGTTCCTACGAGCAGTACTTC
CDR3: CASSSQPGGSYEQYF

J: TRBJ1-3
D: .
size: .
V: TRBV6-2/TRBV6-3
DNA: TGTGCCAGCAGCGACTACCAGGGTGGAAACACCATATATTTT
CDR3: CASSDYQGGNTIYF

J: TRBJ2-5
D: TRBD2
size: .
V: TRBV6-2/TRBV6-3
DNA: TGTGCCAGCAGTGGCCAGGGACTAGCCAGAGAGACCCAGTACTTC
CDR3: CASSGQGLARETQYF

J: TRBJ1-2
D: .
size: .
V: TRBV19
DNA: TGTGCCAGTTCAGAACAGGGATACAACTATGGCTACACCTTC
CDR3: CASSEQGYNYGYTF

J: TRBJ2-1
D: .
size: .
V: TRBV12-3/TRBV12-4
DNA: TGTGCCAGCAGTTTATTTGAGGGCAATGAGCAGTTCTTC
CDR3: CASSLFEGNEQFF

J: TRBJ2-1
D: .
size: .
V: TRBV20-1
DNA: TGCAGTGCTAGTAGATTTGCGCCAGGGCTGGATGAGCAGTTCTTC
CDR3: CSASRFAPGLDEQFF

J: TRBJ1-2
D: .
size: .
V: TRBV4-1
DNA: TGCGCCAGCAGCCAAGAGCAGGTATTTGACTATGGCTACACCTTC
CDR3: CASSQEQVFDYGYTF

J: TRBJ2-2
D: .
size: .
V: TRBV2
DNA: TGTGCCAGCAGTGCCGGGCCGAGGAACACCGGGGAGCTGTTTTTT
CDR3: CASSAGPRNTGELFF